This TCR beta chain was obtained from a study of patients and donors after allogeneic stem cell transplantation (TCRdb year 2020). Receptor libraries were prepared by RT-PCR. The sequencer was a NextSeq 550. The raw public data were reprocessed by TCRdb itself: fastp quality trimming at Q25, MiXCR clonotype calling, in-frame beta chains only. CDR3 protein duplicates are merged, each entry listing the most common genes and DNA. The sample table lists about 410,000 distinct CDR3 sequences, around 15% of them with a count of one. The ten most abundant clones make up less than 8.5% of the sample. As regards this clonotype: Which antigen it targets is not known. Base qualities are not at hand, and no much larger clone is one base apart.

V lost 6 bases and J lost 4 bases; the stretch between them is 15 bases long. From cysteine to phenylalanine, the CDR3 is 14 amino acids long. The entry retains the CDR3 DNA only, 42 bases that are in frame from base 1. The sequence derives from a human donor who was either an allogeneic HSCT recipient or a stem cell or donor lymphocyte infusion donor (not recorded which). It is not recorded whose cells these are; they may come from a transplant donor. The rearranged segments are TRBV12-3 or TRBV12-4 and TRBJ1-1; TRBD1 is a possible D gene, resting on 5 matching bases. The sequenced material came from blood, either unsorted or a sorted T cell fraction (not recorded which). The sequenced DNA: TGTGCCAGCAGCACGGGTATTGGGACCACTGAAGCTTTCTTT. Its protein reads: CASSTGIGTTEAFF.